The present entry profiles one T cell receptor beta chain with its context. The sample holds a few counts of this clone. This clone's antigen is unknown. No much larger clone exists at a distance of one base, and base qualities are not known. In total, approximately 690 healthy bone marrow donors made up the cohort. At the time of sampling, every cohort member was nominally healthy, though immune exposures that went unrecorded were likely present. The donor tested CMV seropositive and was one of the 289 seropositive cohort members. A peripheral blood sample was provided by each donor, and peripheral blood mononuclear cells were used for TCR beta sequencing. Genomic DNA extraction from the blood cell samples was performed with the Qiagen DNeasy Blood Extraction Kit. The CDR3 starts with the cysteine, ends with the phenylalanine, and has 16 residues. Of the read, only the CDR3 DNA is kept; its 48 bases are in frame from base 1. CDR1 is given as SGDLS and CDR2 as YYNGEE, both from the germline V gene. Germline trimming amounts to 0 bases on V and 1 base on J, with 3 as the count of junction bases outside the gene matches.

Library preparation was by the immunoSEQ multiplex PCR assay. For the multiplex PCR, a mixture combining 60 forward primers for TCR Vbeta segments and 13 reverse primers for TCR Jbeta segments was used. Amplification of the CDR3 region of rearranged TCR beta genes was performed with a multiplex PCR assay on genomic DNA. Amplified TCR beta libraries were sequenced as 87-base-pair reads on the Illumina HiSeq System. The paper's data handling went like this. In a later analysis, some 80 million unique TCR beta chains were counted across the 690 or so repertoires, and around 10 million of these chains were shared by at least two donors. Raw reads were error-corrected and collapsed into unique sequences with a nearest-neighbor algorithm that merged closely related sequences to remove PCR and sequencing errors. V, D and J gene segments were assigned by aligning CDR3 sequences to IMGT reference sequences. For a sequence to be retained, a match of at least six nucleotides to both a V gene segment and a J gene segment was required. A rearrangement was called productive if the CDR3 had no stop codons and remained in frame with V and J, and every other rearrangement was called non-productive. CDR3 was defined by IMGT convention, running from the second conserved V-encoded cysteine to the conserved J-encoded phenylalanine. In an earlier analysis of 587 of the donors, sequences lacking an unambiguous match to a single V gene segment were excluded. An earlier analysis of several hundred of the donors called V segments functional above 56.7% productive rearrangements and segregating when the between-donor standard deviation exceeded 5%. A statistical classification framework was built for diagnosing cytomegalovirus status from the catalog of TCR beta chain sequences. In a later analysis, V and J genes were assigned by comparing TCR nucleotide sequences against IMGT/GENE-DB human TR gene sequences. In a later analysis, CDR3 sequences and most-parsimonious VDJ recombination scenarios were assigned using the TCRdist pipeline. A later analysis defined each TCR beta chain by its CDR3 amino acid sequence plus V-gene family, and excluded reads lacking a unique V-gene family. As a way to deal with suspected cross-contamination and a sequencing artifact, a later analysis dropped under 600 nucleotide sequences that were highly shared and had low generation probability. In a later analysis, a clonal expansion index was calculated for each public chain from normalized within-repertoire ranks of inferred template counts. In a later analysis, generation probabilities were computed with a VDJ recombination model fitted to out-of-frame rearrangements, and the resulting probabilities were checked against IGoR. In a later analysis, hypergeometric tests were used to score TCR-TCR, TCR-HLA and TCR-CMV co-occurrence, with a repertoire-size bias correction applied to TCR pairs. In a later analysis, false discovery rates were estimated by permuting HLA or CMV assignments 20 times. In a later analysis, co-occurring TCRs were grouped using DBSCAN, and TCRdist sequence similarity was added for clustering within HLA-allele-positive subsets. Repertoires with fewer than 30,000 or more than 120,000 public chains were left out of co-occurrence clustering, as were a handful of repertoires with anomalous nucleotide sharing. The clones in this table, taken by TCRdb from immuneACCESS, are in-frame only. Not every clone is retained; where verified, under half of the shortfall comes from an unresolved V gene, and the cause of the rest is unknown. Clonal size and the V and J genes are those of that table, whereas D and trimming came from the DNA. The sample table contains roughly 160,000 clones; only one count was recorded for approximately 71% of them. The ten largest make up approximately 5.6% of the sample.

This record belongs to a study of cytomegalovirus exposure and HLA in healthy donors (dated by TCRdb to about 2017). Context from the whole study: In an earlier analysis of approximately 500 of the donors, roughly 300 Gb of sequence data and 95 million to 130 million unique TCR beta sequences from approximately 180 million T cells were reported. On average, 235,054 unique TCR beta nucleotide sequences were sequenced per donor among roughly 430 genotyped donors of the cohort, with 15% to 20% of those sequences being non-productive. To predict cytomegalovirus infection status, the study combined high-throughput TCR immunosequencing, statistical association of individual TCRs with disease status, and machine learning. The number of donors typed differed by locus, with roughly 620-630 for A, B, C, DRB1 and DQB1, 522 for DQA1, 600 to 610 for DPA1, and around 430 for DPB1. Besides the first cohort of under 700 subjects, a separate validation cohort made up of 90 to 150 different subjects was used. To decide whether each TCR beta V gene segment behaved as functional or pseudogenic, an earlier analysis of approximately 590 of the donors relied on high-throughput TCR beta sequencing. In a later genetic analysis, genome-wide SNP genotypes for about three fifths of the 666 donors were used, and that subset was treated as a discovery cohort. All discovery cohort repertoires had been generated using a single sequencing platform. Roughly five DR-DQ haplotypes were handled as single units for association and clustering because linkage in the cohort was strong. Of the 350 to 400 genotyped donors, roughly 80% fell in the genetic ancestry cluster associated with self-reported Caucasian donors. An early release covering around 630 HLA-typed donors comprised about 320 gigabases of sequencing data and tens of millions of unique TCR sequences. Donor age, sex, ethnicity and CMV serostatus were compiled together with the repertoire data. The study profiled the T cell repertoires of about 640 subjects by immunosequencing and related them to cytomegalovirus serostatus. A later analysis re-analyzed previously published TCR beta repertoires from 666 donors and added high-resolution HLA genotyping to study TCR occurrence patterns. HLA typing included class I and class II loci at four-digit resolution. The study aimed to test whether signatures of past pathogen exposure could be identified by cataloging public T cell receptors. In the later analysis, no new phenotypic data were used to find candidate immune exposures; instead, reliance was placed on TCR beta sequences and their occurrence across donors. General study outcomes and caveats: A later analysis associated 15,000 to 20,000 TCR beta sequences with specific HLA alleles at a false discovery rate of 0.05. Presence/absence analyses assumed roughly uniform sequencing depth across donors, an assumption that may not hold. In an earlier analysis of some 500 of the donors, most TCR beta V segments were observed in productive rearrangements about 87% or about 30% of the time, broadly matching IMGT annotations. The sequencing pipeline was judged likely to have produced a cluster of highly shared sequence variants as a technical artifact. A further reported finding was that TCR beta sequences accurately predicted the HLA-A and HLA-B alleles for most subjects in the first cohort. A later analysis found that most CMV-associated TCR beta chains appeared HLA-restricted, with HLA associations seemingly driven largely by CMV exposure. Three of the identified cytomegalovirus-associated TCR beta chains were confirmed in vitro to be specific for cytomegalovirus antigens. Correlated functional status among segregating V segments might reflect linkage disequilibrium, but an unknown experimental factor could not be ruled out. In a later analysis, several top co-occurrence clusters were reported to appear linked to parvovirus B19, influenza, CMV and Epstein-Barr virus. In a later analysis, TCR association rates were found to vary across HLA loci, with the most associated TCRs seen for DRB1 alleles and the fewest for HLA-C alleles. The classifier was reported to diagnose cytomegalovirus status with high specificity and sensitivity in both the original cohort and the validation cohort. Because HLA typing was unavailable for some donors at each locus, only the typed subset was used in association tests. Over 15 rarely observed V segments, including chromosome 9 orphons, were excluded from the earlier analysis of about 500 of the donors because counts were too low. V-gene and J-gene trimming of TCR beta chains was associated with a missense DCLRE1C variant in a later genetic analysis, and the association was replicated in an independent cohort. Most TCR sequences were observed very rarely across donors, whereas some public TCRs were present in many individuals. Some IMGT-functional V segments, including TRBV6-2 and TRBV6-3, could not be told apart with the 87-base-pair reads, so those segments were excluded. A total of around 150 TCR beta chains were listed by the study as associated with cytomegalovirus. When HLA alleles, especially DR and DQ, strongly co-occurred, TCR associations were difficult to assign to individual alleles. For the cohort, immune exposure information was limited to CMV serostatus. In a later analysis, HLA-associated TCR beta chains were found to be more clonally expanded and to have lower generation probabilities than equally common non-associated chains. In this cohort, only TCR beta chains were sequenced, and detectable features were limited by the absence of alpha or paired-chain data. The authors suggested that the approach could potentially be generalized to other disease states and immunological phenotypes. According to a later genetic analysis, donors in an Asian-associated ancestry cluster had fewer N-insertions in productive TCRs than the approximately 690-donor mean.

The clonotype comes from a woman between 18 and 29 years old in good health and CMV-seropositive. The sample was PBMCs. The chain is encoded by TRBV9 joined to TRBJ2-3, with 9 junctional bases fitting TRBD2. The nucleotide sequence is given as TGTGCCAGCAGCGTAGGTGAGCGGGGGGGCACAGATACGCAGTATTTT. It is translated as CASSVGERGGTDTQYF.